Detailed here is one T cell receptor (beta chain). The data were produced by immunoSEQ multiplex PCR, yet TCRdb's version contains in-frame clones alone and is incomplete. The table lists 55,000 to 75,000 clones, approximately 76% of them singletons. Trimming removed 2 bases at V and 4 bases at J, with 15 bases between. There are 15 residues in the CDR3. Germline V gene sequence: CDR1 MNHEY, CDR2 SMNVEV (reference sequence). The data are from a study of radiotherapy plus CTLA-4 blockade in lung cancer. The receptor comes from a human donor with non-small cell lung cancer whose response to radiotherapy plus ipilimumab could not be evaluated. Some clones in this sample may be carry-over from other donors' samples. Sequenced here: peripheral blood, sampled from a patient treated with radiotherapy plus ipilimumab. The J gene is TRBJ2-7, the V gene TRBV27; D possibly corresponds to TRBD2 (5 bases). DNA for the CDR3: TGTGCCAGCAGTTTAAAGGAAAGGCCGGGGTACGAGCAGTACTTC. Translated, it gives CASSLKERPGYEQYF.